This T cell receptor (beta chain) comes out of a study of OX40 agonist ivuxolimab in advanced cancers. Libraries were prepared by immunoSEQ multiplex PCR; TCRdb keeps only in-frame clonotypes and omits some of them. The sample holds 78,000 or so clones, around 83% seen once. Trimming cost V 4 bases and J 4 bases; bases outside gene matches: 2. Germline lookup yields CDR1 SGHRS and CDR2 YFSETQ. CDR3 length equals 15 residues. For this clone: Its antigen is currently unknown.

Study observations and caveats: Among T cells, CD8+ cells averaged more expanded clones than CD4+ cells.

Sequenced material: CD4+ or CD8+ T cells sorted from blood, taken in a trial of the OX40 agonist ivuxolimab. The chain links TRBV5-1 to TRBJ2-1; 13 nucleotides align to TRBD2. The source is an adult with an advanced solid tumor such as melanoma, head and neck, liver or kidney cancer. Written as DNA, the CDR3 is TGCGCCAGCAGCGGGACTAGCGGGGTTTACAATGAGCAGTTCTTC. Translating gives CASSGTSGVYNEQFF.